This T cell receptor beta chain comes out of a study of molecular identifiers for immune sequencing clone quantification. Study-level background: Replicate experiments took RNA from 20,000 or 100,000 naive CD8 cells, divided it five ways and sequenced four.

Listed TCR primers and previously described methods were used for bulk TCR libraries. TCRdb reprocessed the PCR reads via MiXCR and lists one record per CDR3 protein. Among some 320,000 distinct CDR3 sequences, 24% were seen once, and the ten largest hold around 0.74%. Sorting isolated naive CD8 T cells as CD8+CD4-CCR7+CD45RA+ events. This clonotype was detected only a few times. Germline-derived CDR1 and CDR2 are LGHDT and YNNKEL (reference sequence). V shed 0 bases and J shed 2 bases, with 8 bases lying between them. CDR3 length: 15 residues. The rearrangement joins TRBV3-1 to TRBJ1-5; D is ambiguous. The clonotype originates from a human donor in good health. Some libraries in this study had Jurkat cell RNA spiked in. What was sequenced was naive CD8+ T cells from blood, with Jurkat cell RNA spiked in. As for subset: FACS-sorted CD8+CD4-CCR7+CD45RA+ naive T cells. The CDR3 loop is CASSQDVSGNQPQHF. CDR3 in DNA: TGTGCCAGCAGCCAAGATGTTTCAGGCAATCAGCCCCAGCATTTT.